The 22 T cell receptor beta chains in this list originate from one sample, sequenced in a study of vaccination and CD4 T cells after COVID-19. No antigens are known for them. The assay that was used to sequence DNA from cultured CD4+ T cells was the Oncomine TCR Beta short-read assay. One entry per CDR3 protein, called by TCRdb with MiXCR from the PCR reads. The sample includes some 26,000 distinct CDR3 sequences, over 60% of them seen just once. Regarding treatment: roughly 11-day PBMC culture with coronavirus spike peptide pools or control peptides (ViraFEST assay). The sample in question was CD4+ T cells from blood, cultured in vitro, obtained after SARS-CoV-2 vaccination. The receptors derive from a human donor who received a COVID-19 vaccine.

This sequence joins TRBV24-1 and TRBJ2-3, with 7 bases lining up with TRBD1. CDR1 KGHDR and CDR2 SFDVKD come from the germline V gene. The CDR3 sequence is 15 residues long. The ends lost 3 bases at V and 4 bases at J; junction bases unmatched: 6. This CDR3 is CATSDPTGFADTQYF. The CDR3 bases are TGTGCCACCAGTGATCCGACAGGGTTTGCAGATACGCAGTATTTT.

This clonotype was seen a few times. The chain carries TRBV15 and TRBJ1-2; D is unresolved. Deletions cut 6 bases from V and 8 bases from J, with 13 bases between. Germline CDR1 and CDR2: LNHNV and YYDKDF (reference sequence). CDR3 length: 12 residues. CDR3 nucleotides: TGTGCCACCAGTCGCAGCCGCGGGGGCTACACCTTC. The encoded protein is CATSRSRGGYTF.

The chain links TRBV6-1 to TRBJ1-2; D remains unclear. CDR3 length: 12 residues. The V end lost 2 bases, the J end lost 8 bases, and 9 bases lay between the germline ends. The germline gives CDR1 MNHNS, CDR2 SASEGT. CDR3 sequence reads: CASSERLKGYTF. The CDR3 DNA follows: TGTGCCAGCAGTGAACGACTGAAAGGCTACACCTTC.

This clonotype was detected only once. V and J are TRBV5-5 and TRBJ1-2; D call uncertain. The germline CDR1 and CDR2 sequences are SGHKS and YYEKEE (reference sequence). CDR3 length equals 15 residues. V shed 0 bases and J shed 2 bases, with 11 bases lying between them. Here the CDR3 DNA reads TGTGCCAGCAGCTTGGGGGTACAGCGGAACTATGGCTACACCTTC. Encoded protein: CASSLGVQRNYGYTF.

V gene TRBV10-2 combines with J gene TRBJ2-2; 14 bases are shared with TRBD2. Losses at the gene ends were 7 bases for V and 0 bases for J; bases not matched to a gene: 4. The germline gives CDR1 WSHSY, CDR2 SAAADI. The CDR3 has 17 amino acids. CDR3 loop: CASTWTSGGSNTGELFF. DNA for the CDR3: TGCGCCAGCACATGGACTAGCGGGGGGTCGAACACCGGGGAGCTGTTTTTT.

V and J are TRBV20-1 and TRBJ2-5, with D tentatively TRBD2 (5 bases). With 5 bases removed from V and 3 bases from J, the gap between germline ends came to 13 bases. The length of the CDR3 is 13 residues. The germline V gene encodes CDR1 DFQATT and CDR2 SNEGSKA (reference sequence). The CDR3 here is CSAFRGKEETQYF. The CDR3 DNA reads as TGCAGTGCTTTTCGGGGAAAGGAAGAGACCCAGTACTTC.

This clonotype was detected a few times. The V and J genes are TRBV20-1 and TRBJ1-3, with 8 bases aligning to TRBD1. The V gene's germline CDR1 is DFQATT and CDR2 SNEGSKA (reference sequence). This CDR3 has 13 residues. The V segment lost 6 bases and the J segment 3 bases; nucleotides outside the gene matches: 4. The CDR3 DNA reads TGCAGTGCGAGGACAGGGTTTGGAAACACCATATATTTT. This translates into CSARTGFGNTIYF.

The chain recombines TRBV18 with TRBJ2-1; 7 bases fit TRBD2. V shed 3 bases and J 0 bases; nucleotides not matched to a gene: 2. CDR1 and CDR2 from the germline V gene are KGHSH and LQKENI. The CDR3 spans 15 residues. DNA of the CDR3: TGTGCCAGCTCACCGCGGGAGAGCTCCTACAATGAGCAGTTCTTC. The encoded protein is CASSPRESSYNEQFF.

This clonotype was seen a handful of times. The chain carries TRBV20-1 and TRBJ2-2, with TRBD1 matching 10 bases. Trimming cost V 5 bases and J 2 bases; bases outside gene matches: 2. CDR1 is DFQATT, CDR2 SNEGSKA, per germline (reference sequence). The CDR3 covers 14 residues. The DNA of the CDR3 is TGCAGTGCTCGGGACAGGGGAAACACCGGGGAGCTGTTTTTT. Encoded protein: CSARDRGNTGELFF.

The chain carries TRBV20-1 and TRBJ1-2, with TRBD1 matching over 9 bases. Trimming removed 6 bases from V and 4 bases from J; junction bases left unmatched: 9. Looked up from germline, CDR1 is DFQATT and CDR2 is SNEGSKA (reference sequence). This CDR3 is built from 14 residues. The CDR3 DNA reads TGCAGTGCCCATGCGGACAGGGGAGCCTATGGCTACACCTTC. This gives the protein CSAHADRGAYGYTF.

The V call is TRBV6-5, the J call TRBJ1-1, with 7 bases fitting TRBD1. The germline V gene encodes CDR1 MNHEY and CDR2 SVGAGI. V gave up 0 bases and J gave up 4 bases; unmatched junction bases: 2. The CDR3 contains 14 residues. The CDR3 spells CASSYSNRGTEAFF. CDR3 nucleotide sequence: TGTGCCAGCAGTTACTCAAACAGGGGCACTGAAGCTTTCTTT.

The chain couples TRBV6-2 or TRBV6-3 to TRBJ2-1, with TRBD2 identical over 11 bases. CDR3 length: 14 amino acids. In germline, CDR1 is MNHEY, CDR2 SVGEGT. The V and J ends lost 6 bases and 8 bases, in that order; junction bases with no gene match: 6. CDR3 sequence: CASSVAGGLDEQFF. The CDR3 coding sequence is TGTGCCAGCAGCGTAGCGGGGGGGCTGGATGAGCAGTTCTTC.

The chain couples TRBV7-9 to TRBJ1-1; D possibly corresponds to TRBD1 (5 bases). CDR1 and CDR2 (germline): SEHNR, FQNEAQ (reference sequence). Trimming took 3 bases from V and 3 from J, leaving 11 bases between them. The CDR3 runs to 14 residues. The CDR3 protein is CASSLSQGHTEAFF. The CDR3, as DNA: TGTGCCAGCAGCTTGTCGCAGGGCCACACTGAAGCTTTCTTT.

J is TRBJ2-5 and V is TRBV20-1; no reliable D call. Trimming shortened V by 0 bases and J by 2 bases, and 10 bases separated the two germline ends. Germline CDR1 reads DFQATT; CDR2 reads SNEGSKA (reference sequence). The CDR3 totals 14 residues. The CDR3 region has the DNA TGCAGTGCTAGAGATATCCTAGAACAAGAGACCCAGTACTTC. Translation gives CSARDILEQETQYF.

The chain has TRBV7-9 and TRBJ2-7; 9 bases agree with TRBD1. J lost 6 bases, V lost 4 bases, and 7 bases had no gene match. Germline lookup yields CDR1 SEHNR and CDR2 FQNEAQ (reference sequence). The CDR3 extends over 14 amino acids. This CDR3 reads CASSSTGGTLEQYF. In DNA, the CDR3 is TGTGCCAGCAGCTCGACAGGGGGTACACTCGAGCAGTACTTC.

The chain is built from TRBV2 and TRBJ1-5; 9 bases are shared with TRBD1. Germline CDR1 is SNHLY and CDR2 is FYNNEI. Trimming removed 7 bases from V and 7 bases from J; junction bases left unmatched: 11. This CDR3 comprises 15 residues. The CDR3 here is CASNRDRDRGQPQHF. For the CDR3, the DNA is TGTGCCAGCAATAGGGACAGGGACCGTGGGCAGCCCCAGCATTTT.

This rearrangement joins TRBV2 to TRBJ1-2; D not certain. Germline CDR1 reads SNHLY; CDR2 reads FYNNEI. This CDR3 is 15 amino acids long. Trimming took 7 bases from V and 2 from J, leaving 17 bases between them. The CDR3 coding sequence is TGTGCCAGCACCCTTAGGACGGTACCGAACTATGGCTACACCTTC. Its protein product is CASTLRTVPNYGYTF. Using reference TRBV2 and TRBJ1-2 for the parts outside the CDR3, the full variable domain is EPEVTQTPSHQVTQMGQEVILRCVPISNHLYFYWYRQILGQKVEFLVSFYNNEISEKSEIFDDQFSVERPDGSNFTLKIRSTKLEDSAMYFCASTLRTVPNYGYTFGSGTRLTVV.

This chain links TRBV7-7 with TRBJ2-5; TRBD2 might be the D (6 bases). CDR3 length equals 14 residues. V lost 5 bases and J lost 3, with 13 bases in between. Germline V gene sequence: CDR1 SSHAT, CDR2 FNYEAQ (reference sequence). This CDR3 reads CASSRGTQEETQYF. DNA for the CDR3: TGTGCCAGCAGCCGCGGGACCCAGGAAGAGACCCAGTACTTC.

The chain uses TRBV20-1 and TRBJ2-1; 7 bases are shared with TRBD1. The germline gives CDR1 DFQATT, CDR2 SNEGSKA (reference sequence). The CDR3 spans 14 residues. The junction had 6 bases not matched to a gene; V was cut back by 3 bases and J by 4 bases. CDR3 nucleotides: TGCAGTGCTAGGCCCGGACAGGATTACAATGAGCAGTTCTTC. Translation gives CSARPGQDYNEQFF.

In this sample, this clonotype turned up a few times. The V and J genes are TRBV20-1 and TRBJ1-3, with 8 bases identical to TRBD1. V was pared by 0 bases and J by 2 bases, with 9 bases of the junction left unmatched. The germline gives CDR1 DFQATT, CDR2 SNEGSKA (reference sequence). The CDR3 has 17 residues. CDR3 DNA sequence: TGCAGTGCTAGAGACCCAACCGGACAGGGAACTGGAAACACCATATATTTT. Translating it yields CSARDPTGQGTGNTIYF.

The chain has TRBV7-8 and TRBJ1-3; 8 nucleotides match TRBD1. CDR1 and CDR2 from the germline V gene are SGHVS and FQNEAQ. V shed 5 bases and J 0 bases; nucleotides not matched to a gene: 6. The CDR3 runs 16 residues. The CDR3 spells CASSQRTGSSGNTIYF. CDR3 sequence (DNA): TGTGCCAGCAGCCAAAGGACAGGGAGCTCTGGAAACACCATATATTTT.

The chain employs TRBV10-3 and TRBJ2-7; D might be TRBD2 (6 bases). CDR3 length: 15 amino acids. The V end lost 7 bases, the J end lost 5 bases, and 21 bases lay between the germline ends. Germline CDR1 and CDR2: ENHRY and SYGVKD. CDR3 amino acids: CAIKSLGDSRDEQYF. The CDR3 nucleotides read TGTGCCATCAAGAGCCTAGGGGACTCGAGGGACGAGCAGTACTTC.